The 15 T cell receptor beta chains given below trace back to one sample, sequenced in a study of early T cells in non-severe SARS-CoV-2 infection (dated by TCRdb to about 2021). The library was produced with 5' RACE. The instrument given in TCRdb is NextSeq 500. In TCRdb, the public reads were trimmed at Q25 with fastp and aligned with MiXCR, with productive beta chains retained. Identical CDR3 protein sequences are pooled into one entry, listed with their most common genes and DNA. Across this sample there are 75,000 to 80,000 distinct CDR3 sequences, with 15% to 19% seen only once. The ten largest account for 12% of the sample. The source material was whole blood. These receptors came from an adult who was a healthcare worker with PCR-confirmed SARS-CoV-2 infection or an uninfected control (not recorded which).

The chain has TRBV9 and TRBJ1-1; possible D gene TRBD1, 6 bases. Trimming removed 4 bases from V and 5 bases from J, with 12 bases in between. The CDR3 spans 13 residues. From germline, CDR1 is SGDLS and CDR2 YYNGEE. Written as DNA, the CDR3 is TGTGCCAGCAGCCCACTCAGGGGAACTGAAGCTTTCTTT. This codes for CASSPLRGTEAFF.

The CDR3 spells CASSFESYEQYF. The CDR3 nucleotides read TGTGCCAGCAGCTTCGAATCCTACGAGCAGTACTTC. J is TRBJ2-7 and V is TRBV7-9, with D uncertain. The germline gives CDR1 SEHNR, CDR2 FQNEAQ (reference sequence). The V end was cut by 3 bases, the J end by 1 base, with 4 bases between. The CDR3 consists of 12 residues.

Many counts were recorded for this clonotype. CDR3 sequence (DNA): TGTGCCAGCAGCCAACGTGGACCCGGCAATCAGCCCCAGCATTTT. Translated: CASSQRGPGNQPQHF. This chain joins TRBV12-3 or TRBV12-4 and TRBJ1-5; no reliable D call. This CDR3 contains 15 residues. Deletions cut 6 bases from V and 2 bases from J, with 14 bases between.

Details on this clonotype: Relative to the germline gene, one junction end is altered; a read error may explain this. This sequence joins TRBV5-6 and TRBJ1-1, with D tentatively TRBD1 (5 bases). Germline lookup yields CDR1 SGHDT and CDR2 YYEEEE. The CDR3 is made up of 13 amino acids. In DNA, the CDR3 is TGTTCCAGCAGTTGGGACTTCAACACTGAAGCTTTCTTT. This sequence encodes CSSSWDFNTEAFF.

This clonotype was observed a few times. The V and J genes are TRBV28 and TRBJ1-2; D might be TRBD1 (5 bases). Germline lookup yields CDR1 MDHEN and CDR2 SYDVKM. The length of the CDR3 is 13 residues. The V end was cut by 3 bases, the J end by 4 bases, with 9 bases between. The CDR3 DNA is TGTGCCAGCAGTTTGGGGGGGACCTATGGCTACACCTTC. Its translation: CASSLGGTYGYTF.

Many counts were recorded for this clonotype. The gene calls are TRBV24-1 and TRBJ2-5, with D perhaps given as TRBD1 or TRBD2 (6 bases each). V was clipped by 6 bases and J by 5 bases, with 21 bases between them. Germline values: CDR1 KGHDR, CDR2 SFDVKD. This CDR3 spans 16 amino acids. CDR3 sequence reads: CATSKGGRGDLETQYF. The CDR3 DNA reads as TGTGCCACCAGTAAGGGAGGCAGGGGCGACTTGGAGACCCAGTACTTC.

This clonotype showed up just a few times. The chain is built from TRBV11-2 and TRBJ2-3; D is possibly TRBD1 or TRBD2 (6 bases each). Between the trimmed V and J ends, which lost 1 base and 3 bases, there was a span of 11 bases. CDR1 is SGHAT and CDR2 is FQNNGV in the germline V gene. The CDR3 loop spans 15 amino acids. CDR3 DNA: TGTGCCAGCAGCTTAGCAGGGGCGGGGACAGATACGCAGTATTTT. Translation: CASSLAGAGTDTQYF.

V is TRBV2 and J is TRBJ2-3; 9 nucleotides line up with TRBD2. The CDR3 spans 14 residues. CDR1 and CDR2 from the germline V gene are SNHLY and FYNNEI. The CDR3 region is CVRKGLATWDTQYF. The DNA of the CDR3 is TGTGTCAGAAAAGGACTAGCGACGTGGGATACGCAGTATTTT. Full variable domain (rest looked up from reference TRBV2 and TRBJ2-3): EPEVTQTPSHQVTQMGQEVILRCVPISNHLYFYWYRQILGQKVEFLVSFYNNEISEKSEIFDDQFSVERPDGSNFTLKIRSTKLEDSAMYFCVRKGLATWDTQYFGPGTRLTVL.

The sample holds many counts of this clonotype. This chain connects TRBV11-3 to TRBJ2-1, with a weak D call TRBD2 (5 bases). The V gene lost 0 bases and the J gene lost 6 bases, with 15 bases spanning the gap. The germline gives CDR1 SGHNT, CDR2 YENEEA. This CDR3 contains 16 residues. In nucleotides, the CDR3 is TGTGCCAGCAGCTTAGATGCGGGCGCCGCACCCAATGAGCAGTTCTTC. Translated: CASSLDAGAAPNEQFF.

This clonotype was seen only a few times. The V call is TRBV12-3 or TRBV12-4, the J call TRBJ2-3; D is unclear. V lost 3 bases to trimming and J lost 5 bases, with 24 bases between them. This CDR3 region has 18 residues. Here the CDR3 reads CASSFFPSESGQGDTQYF. The CDR3, as DNA: TGTGCCAGCAGTTTTTTCCCTTCGGAGTCTGGGCAAGGAGATACGCAGTATTTT.

At least ten counts were recorded for this clonotype. The chain combines TRBV9 with TRBJ2-3; 9 bases are a match to TRBD2. Looked up from germline, CDR1 is SGDLS and CDR2 is YYNGEE. Germline trimming cut 4 bases from V and 6 bases from J; bases unmatched to any gene: 9. The CDR3 sequence is 15 residues long. CDR3 loop: CASSLRGGGADTQYF. Here the CDR3 DNA reads TGTGCCAGCAGCCTGCGTGGCGGGGGGGCGGATACGCAGTATTTT.

This clonotype appeared many times. The chain combines TRBV7-9 with TRBJ2-1, with D uncertain. Looked up from germline, CDR1 is SEHNR and CDR2 is FQNEAQ (reference sequence). V lost 4 bases and J 7 bases, leaving 8 bases between the germline ends. The CDR3 is 12 residues long. CDR3 nucleotides: TGTGCCAGCAGCTCCCCGCGGAATGAGCAGTTCTTC. This sequence encodes CASSSPRNEQFF.

This clonotype was found a few times. V usage is TRBV5-1 and J usage is TRBJ2-1, with a possible D match to TRBD1 (6 bases). Between the trimmed V and J ends, which lost 6 bases and 5 bases, there was a span of 18 bases. The CDR3 is 15 amino acids. Germline values: CDR1 SGHRS, CDR2 YFSETQ. CDR3 in DNA: TGCGCCAGCACGCCCCCTGGGACACGGAACAATGAGCAGTTCTTC. Translation: CASTPPGTRNNEQFF.

This chain connects TRBV29-1 to TRBJ1-5; D is uncertain. V was shortened by 0 bases and J by 9 bases, with 12 bases between the two germline ends. The length of the CDR3 is 13 residues. The V gene's germline CDR1 is SQVTM and CDR2 ANQGSEA. The CDR3 DNA is TGCAGCGTTGAAGATTTGATCGGCCCGCCCCAGCATTTT. It is translated as CSVEDLIGPPQHF.

A few counts support this clonotype. This chain links TRBV20-1 with TRBJ1-1; no definite D call. The CDR3 is made up of 14 amino acids. Looked up from germline, CDR1 is DFQATT and CDR2 is SNEGSKA (reference sequence). V lost 3 bases and J 6 bases, leaving 17 bases between the germline ends. This chain's CDR3 is CSASYVGVEAEAFF. The CDR3 region has the DNA TGCAGTGCTAGTTATGTGGGAGTGGAAGCTGAAGCTTTCTTT.